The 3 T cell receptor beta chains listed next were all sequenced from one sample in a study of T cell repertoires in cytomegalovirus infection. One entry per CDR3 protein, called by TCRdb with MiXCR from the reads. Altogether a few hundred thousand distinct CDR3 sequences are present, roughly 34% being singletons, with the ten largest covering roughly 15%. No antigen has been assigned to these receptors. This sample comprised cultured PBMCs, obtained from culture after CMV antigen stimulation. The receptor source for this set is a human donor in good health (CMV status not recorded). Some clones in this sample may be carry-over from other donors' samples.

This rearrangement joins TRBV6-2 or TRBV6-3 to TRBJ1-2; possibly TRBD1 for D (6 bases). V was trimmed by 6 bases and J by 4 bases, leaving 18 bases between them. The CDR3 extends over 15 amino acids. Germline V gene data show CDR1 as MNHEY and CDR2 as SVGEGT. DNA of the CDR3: TGTGCCAGCAGCGAGGTCGCACAGGGTTCCTATGGCTACACCTTC. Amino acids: CASSEVAQGSYGYTF.

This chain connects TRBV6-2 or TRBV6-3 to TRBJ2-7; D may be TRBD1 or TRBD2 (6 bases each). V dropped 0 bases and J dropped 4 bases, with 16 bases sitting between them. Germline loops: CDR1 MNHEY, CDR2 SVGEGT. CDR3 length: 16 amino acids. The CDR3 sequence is CASSYSKRGAKYEQYV. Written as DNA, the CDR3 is TGTGCCAGCAGTTACTCGAAGAGGGGGGCAAAATACGAGCAGTACGTC.

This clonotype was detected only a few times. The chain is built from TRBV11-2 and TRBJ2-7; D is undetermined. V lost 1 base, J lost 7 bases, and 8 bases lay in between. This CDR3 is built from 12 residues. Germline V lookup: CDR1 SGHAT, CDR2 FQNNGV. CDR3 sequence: CASSLGPGEQYV. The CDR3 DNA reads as TGTGCCAGCAGCTTAGGCCCTGGGGAGCAGTACGTC.